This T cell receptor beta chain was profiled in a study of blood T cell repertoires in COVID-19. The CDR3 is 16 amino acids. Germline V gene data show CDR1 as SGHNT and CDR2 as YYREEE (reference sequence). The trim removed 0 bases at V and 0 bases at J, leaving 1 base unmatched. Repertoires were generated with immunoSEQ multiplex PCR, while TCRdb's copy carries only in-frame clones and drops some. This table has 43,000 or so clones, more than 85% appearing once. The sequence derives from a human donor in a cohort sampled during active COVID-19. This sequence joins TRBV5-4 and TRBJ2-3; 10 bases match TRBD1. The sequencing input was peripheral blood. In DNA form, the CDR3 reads TGTGCCAGCAGCTTGGGACAGGGGGCCAGCACAGATACGCAGTATTTT. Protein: CASSLGQGASTDTQYF.